The next 23 T cell receptor beta chains were all read from a single sample in a study of graft-versus-host responses after intestinal transplantation. No antigen has been identified for these receptors. Here immunoSEQ multiplex PCR was the method, and the copy in TCRdb shows in-frame clones only, minus some. The sample includes 89,000 or so clones, roughly 80% of them seen just once. The specimen was unstimulated CD4+ T cells sorted from spleen or lymph node cells, collected before intestinal transplant. The receptors stem from a human donor who received an intestinal transplant.

The chain employs TRBV28 and TRBJ1-5; D unclear. Trimming removed 2 bases from V and 2 bases from J, with 10 bases in between. The CDR3 is made up of 15 amino acids. CDR1 MDHEN and CDR2 SYDVKM come from the germline V gene. The CDR3 here is CASSLRGNGNQPQHF. In nucleotides, the CDR3 is TGTGCCAGCAGTTTAAGAGGGAACGGCAATCAGCCCCAGCATTTT. The whole variable domain, remainder taken from reference TRBV28 and TRBJ1-5, is DVKVTQSSRYLVKRTGEKVFLECVQDMDHENMFWYRQDPGLGLRLIYFSYDVKMKEKGDIPEGYSVSREKKERFSLILESASTNQTSMYLCASSLRGNGNQPQHFGDGTRLSIL.

This chain uses TRBV19 with TRBJ2-2, with 12 bases matching TRBD2. The CDR3 is 15 residues long. Germline values: CDR1 LNHDA, CDR2 SQIVND (reference sequence). Losses at the gene ends were 4 bases for V and 6 bases for J; bases not matched to a gene: 3. CDR3: CASSNLAGGAGELFF. The CDR3 region has the DNA TGTGCCAGTAGTAATCTAGCGGGGGGGGCCGGGGAGCTGTTTTTT.

CDR3 coding DNA: TGCGCCAGCAGTCTAGGGGGGGGTCGTAGCAATCAGCCCCAGCATTTT. Translation gives CASSLGGGRSNQPQHF. This chain joins TRBV23-1 and TRBJ1-5; weak D call: TRBD1 (6 bases). TRBV23-1 is noted as an ORF with a role that remains uncertain. This CDR3 contains 16 residues. Trimming cost V 4 bases and J 0 bases, with 13 bases left between them.

This sequence joins TRBV5-1 and TRBJ1-2; TRBD1 agrees at 12 bases. CDR1 SGHRS and CDR2 YFSETQ come from the germline V gene. The CDR3 sequence is 15 residues long. J lost 8 bases, V lost 6 bases, and 11 bases had no gene match. DNA for the CDR3: TGCGCCAGCACCCATACCGGGACAGGGGGCGAGGGCTACACCTTC. Amino acid sequence: CASTHTGTGGEGYTF. Looking up the rest from reference TRBV5-1 and TRBJ1-2 gives the full variable domain: KAGVTQTPRYLIKTRGQQVTLSCSPISGHRSVSWYQQTPGQGLQFLFEYFSETQRNKGNFPGRFSGRQFSNSRSEMNVSTLELGDSALYLCASTHTGTGGEGYTFGSGTRLTVV.

This sequence joins TRBV6-5 and TRBJ1-1; weak D call: TRBD1 (6 bases). CDR1 and CDR2 from the germline V gene are MNHEY and SVGAGI. The V end was cut by 6 bases, the J end by 0 bases, with 14 bases between. The CDR3 consists of 15 residues. CDR3 coding DNA: TGTGCCAGCAGCCAGACAGGCAGGATGAACACTGAAGCTTTCTTT. Encoded protein: CASSQTGRMNTEAFF.

This sequence joins TRBV11-3 and TRBJ2-2; D is uncertain. The CDR3 extends over 15 amino acids. The ends were cut back, 5 bases at V and 1 base at J, with 11 bases in the middle. Germline V gene sequence: CDR1 SGHNT, CDR2 YENEEA. CDR3 sequence: CASSTARGNTGELFF. CDR3 DNA sequence: TGTGCCAGCAGCACGGCGCGAGGGAACACCGGGGAGCTGTTTTTT.

CDR3 sequence: CASSQGTGDGGRGYTF. CDR3 DNA: TGTGCCAGCAGCCAAGGGACAGGGGATGGGGGGCGAGGCTACACCTTC. V is TRBV7-9 and J is TRBJ1-2; TRBD1 aligns across 10 bases. Germline CDR1 SEHNR, CDR2 FQNEAQ (reference sequence). Germline trimming cut 5 bases from V and 8 bases from J; bases unmatched to any gene: 14. There are 16 residues in the CDR3.

The chain recombines TRBV9 with TRBJ2-7; D ambiguous. V was pared by 1 base and J by 4 bases, with 18 bases between. Per the germline V gene, CDR1 is SGDLS and CDR2 is YYNGEE. The CDR3 is 16 residues long. The CDR3 DNA reads as TGTGCCAGCAGCGTATCCCCCCTAGTAGGCGTTTACGAGCAGTACTTC. Its translation is CASSVSPLVGVYEQYF.

This chain links TRBV21-1 with TRBJ1-5; the table's D call TRBD1 went unverified against the DNA. TRBV21-1 has pseudogene status. The CDR3 runs 12 residues. The CDR3 here is CASRNREQPQHF. CDR3 coding DNA: TGTGCCAGCAGAAACAGGGAACAGCCCCAGCATTTT.

This chain links TRBV5-4 with TRBJ2-3; unclear D gene. Germline V gene sequence: CDR1 SGHNT, CDR2 YYREEE (reference sequence). The germline V and J ends were trimmed by 4 bases and 6 bases, with 6 bases remaining between them. The CDR3 is 11 residues long. The CDR3 nucleotides read TGTGCCAGCAGCCTCGGTGATACGCAGTATTTT. Amino acids: CASSLGDTQYF.

This clone occurred once. The chain has TRBV2 and TRBJ2-5; the match to TRBD1 covers 7 bases. Germline loops: CDR1 SNHLY, CDR2 FYNNEI. Trimming at V came to 6 bases and at J to 7 bases, leaving 17 bases not matched to a gene. The CDR3 runs 16 residues. The CDR3 spells CASRKGAGGAQGTQYF. CDR3 sequence (DNA): TGTGCCAGCAGAAAGGGGGCAGGGGGAGCCCAGGGGACCCAGTACTTC. Together with reference TRBV2 and TRBJ2-5, the CDR3 gives the full variable domain: EPEVTQTPSHQVTQMGQEVILRCVPISNHLYFYWYRQILGQKVEFLVSFYNNEISEKSEIFDDQFSVERPDGSNFTLKIRSTKLEDSAMYFCASRKGAGGAQGTQYFGPGTRLLVL.

V is TRBV2 and J is TRBJ1-1; maybe TRBD1 (5 bases). Germline V gene sequence: CDR1 SNHLY, CDR2 FYNNEI. CDR3 length equals 15 residues. With 6 bases removed from V and 5 bases from J, the gap between germline ends came to 19 bases. As DNA, the CDR3 is TGTGCCAGCAGCCGGGGACGTCAGGGAGGAACTGAAGCTTTCTTT. This sequence encodes CASSRGRQGGTEAFF.

The sample holds a few counts of this clone. The chain links TRBV6-5 to TRBJ2-7; TRBD2 matches 11 bases. CDR3 length: 13 amino acids. Looked up from germline, CDR1 is MNHEY and CDR2 is SVGAGI. J was trimmed by 6 bases and V by 5 bases; bases with no gene match: 3. The CDR3 here is CASSIGLAGEQYF. In DNA, the CDR3 is TGTGCCAGCAGTATCGGACTAGCGGGCGAGCAGTACTTC.

J is TRBJ2-5 and V is TRBV10-3; TRBD1 matches at 7 bases. J lost 2 bases, V lost 0 bases, and 9 bases had no gene match. CDR3 size: 17 residues. Germline V gene lookup returns CDR1 ENHRY and CDR2 SYGVKD. As DNA, the CDR3 is TGTGCCATCAGTGAGTCCAACAGGGGCTCCCAGCAAGAGACCCAGTACTTC. Amino acid sequence: CAISESNRGSQQETQYF.

This sequence joins TRBV11-2 and TRBJ2-1; 10 positions agree with TRBD2. CDR1 SGHAT and CDR2 FQNNGV come from the germline V gene. The CDR3 spans 14 residues. J lost 10 bases, V lost 1 base, and 4 bases had no gene match. The CDR3 region is CASSLGGLASEQFF. CDR3 bases: TGTGCCAGCAGCTTAGGGGGACTAGCGAGCGAGCAGTTCTTC.

The chain is built from TRBV5-8 and TRBJ2-7; tentative D call: TRBD1 (5 bases). V shed 5 bases and J shed 0 bases, with 12 bases lying between them. The CDR3 has 14 residues. Germline V CDR1 and CDR2: SGHTS, YDEGEE. The CDR3 DNA reads TGTGCCAGCAGTGGAACAGGTTCCTCCTACGAGCAGTACTTC. Protein sequence: CASSGTGSSYEQYF.

This chain joins TRBV7-3 and TRBJ2-1; unclear D gene. The germline V gene encodes CDR1 SGHTA and CDR2 FQGTGA. The length of the CDR3 is 15 residues. Trimming shortened V by 3 bases and J by 0 bases, and 9 bases separated the two germline ends. DNA of the CDR3: TGTGCCAGCAGCTTGACCTCTAGCTCCTACAATGAGCAGTTCTTC. Residues: CASSLTSSSYNEQFF. Using reference TRBV7-3 and TRBJ2-1 for the parts outside the CDR3, the full variable domain is GAGVSQTPSNKVTEKGKYVELRCDPISGHTALYWYRQSLGQGPEFLIYFQGTGAADDSGLPNDRFFAVRPEGSVSTLKIQRTERGDSAVYLCASSLTSSSYNEQFFGPGTRLTVL.

The rearrangement uses TRBV2 and TRBJ1-4; no firm D call. Germline loops: CDR1 SNHLY, CDR2 FYNNEI. The CDR3 has 15 residues. The V end was cut by 1 base, the J end by 2 bases, with 8 bases between. In nucleotides, the CDR3 is TGTGCCAGCAGTGAAGGGGCTCGCACTAATGAAAAACTGTTTTTT. This sequence encodes CASSEGARTNEKLFF.

The chain employs TRBV15 and TRBJ1-2; no clear D. The CDR3 has 14 residues. The germline V gene encodes CDR1 LNHNV and CDR2 YYDKDF (reference sequence). V lost 5 bases, J lost 1 base, and 11 bases lay in between. CDR3 DNA sequence: TGTGCCACCAGCGCCGGGTTGCTTAACTATGGCTACACCTTC. This sequence encodes CATSAGLLNYGYTF.

The J gene is TRBJ2-1, the V gene TRBV30; D unresolved. There are 10 residues in the CDR3. Between the trimmed V and J ends, which lost 4 bases and 7 bases, there was a span of 5 bases. CDR1 and CDR2 (germline): GTSNPN, SVGIG (reference sequence). The CDR3 DNA reads as TGTGCCTGGAAACTTAATGAGCAGTTCTTC. This sequence encodes CAWKLNEQFF.

V is TRBV27 and J is TRBJ2-3; D might be TRBD2 (5 bases). CDR1 is MNHEY and CDR2 is SMNVEV in the germline V gene (reference sequence). The CDR3 extends over 15 amino acids. V shed 0 bases and J shed 6 bases, with 13 bases lying between them. The CDR3 protein is CASSLSQRPWDTQYF. CDR3 sequence (DNA): TGTGCCAGCAGTTTATCCCAGCGGCCCTGGGATACGCAGTATTTT.

This chain links TRBV27 with TRBJ2-2, with 7 bases aligning to TRBD2. Germline V gives CDR1 MNHEY, CDR2 SMNVEV (reference sequence). The CDR3 has 16 amino acids. J was trimmed by 7 bases and V by 2 bases; bases with no gene match: 10. Written as DNA, the CDR3 is TGTGCCAGCAGTTTAAAGGCGGGAGTATACGGCGGGGAGCTGTTTTTT. Translation gives CASSLKAGVYGGELFF.

This clone has only one observation. V usage is TRBV15 and J usage is TRBJ1-4, with 9 nucleotides matching TRBD1. V trimming: 5 bases; J trimming: 5 bases; junction bases outside the gene matches: 12. The CDR3 has 17 residues. Per germline, CDR1 LNHNV and CDR2 YYDKDF (reference sequence). CDR3 in DNA: TGTGCCACCAGCCCCGACCCGCCAGGACAGGGGAATGAAAAACTGTTTTTT. It encodes CATSPDPPGQGNEKLFF. The variable domain in full, with the rest retrieved from reference TRBV15 and TRBJ1-4, is DAMVIQNPRYQVTQFGKPVTLSCSQTLNHNVMYWYQQKSSQAPKLLFHYYDKDFNNEADTPDNFQSRRPNTSFCFLDIRSPGLGDTAMYLCATSPDPPGQGNEKLFFGSGTQLSVL.